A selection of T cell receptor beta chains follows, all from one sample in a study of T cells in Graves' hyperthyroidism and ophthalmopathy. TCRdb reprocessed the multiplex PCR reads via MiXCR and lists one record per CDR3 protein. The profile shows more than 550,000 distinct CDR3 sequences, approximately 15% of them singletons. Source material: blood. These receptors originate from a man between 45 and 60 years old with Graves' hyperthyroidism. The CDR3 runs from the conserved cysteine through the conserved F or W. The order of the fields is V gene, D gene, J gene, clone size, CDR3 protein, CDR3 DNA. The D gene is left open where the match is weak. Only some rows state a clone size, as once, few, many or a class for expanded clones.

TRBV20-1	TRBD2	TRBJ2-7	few	CSADGLAENYEQYF	TGCAGTGCTGATGGACTAGCGGAAAACTACGAGCAGTACTTC
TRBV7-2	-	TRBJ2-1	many	CASSGRGTHNEQFF	TGTGCCAGCAGCGGTCGCGGGACTCACAATGAGCAGTTCTTC
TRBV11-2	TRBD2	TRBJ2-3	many	CASSLLAASDTQYF	TGTGCCAGCAGCTTACTAGCGGCCTCGGATACGCAGTATTTT
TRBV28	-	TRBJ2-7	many	CASTLGSLSREQYF	TGTGCCAGCACCCTGGGGTCCTTGTCGCGAGAGCAGTACTTC
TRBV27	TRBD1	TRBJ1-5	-	CASSLRDRGCQPQHF	TGTGCCAGCAGTCTCCGGGACAGGGGTTGTCAGCCCCAGCATTTT
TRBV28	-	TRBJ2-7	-	CASSSTEYEQYF	TGTGCCAGCAGTTCCACAGAGTACGAGCAGTACTTC
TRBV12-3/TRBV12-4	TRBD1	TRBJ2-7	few	CASSFSGTGLPYEQYF	TGTGCCAGCAGTTTTTCCGGGACAGGCCTTCCCTACGAGCAGTACTTC
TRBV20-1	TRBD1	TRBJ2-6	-	CSARDGQEISGANVLTF	TGCAGTGCTAGAGATGGACAGGAAATCTCTGGGGCCAACGTCCTGACTTTC
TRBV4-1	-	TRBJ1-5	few	CASSQADGSNQPQHF	TGCGCCAGCAGCCAAGCCGACGGAAGCAATCAGCCCCAGCATTTT
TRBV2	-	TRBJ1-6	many	CASSERSNSPLHF	TGTGCCAGCAGTGAACGGAGTAATTCACCCCTCCACTTT
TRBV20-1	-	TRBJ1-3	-	CSAREEGPGNTIYF	TGCAGTGCTAGAGAAGAAGGGCCTGGAAACACCATATATTTT
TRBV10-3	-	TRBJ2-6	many	CAISESGIGANVLTF	TGTGCCATCAGTGAGTCAGGGATTGGGGCCAACGTCCTGACTTTC
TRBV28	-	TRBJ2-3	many	CASSSPGVARVTDTQYF	TGTGCCAGCAGTAGCCCCGGTGTGGCCAGGGTTACAGATACGCAGTATTTT
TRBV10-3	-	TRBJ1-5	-	CAISADEGGQPQHF	TGTGCCATCAGTGCCGACGAGGGAGGTCAGCCCCAGCATTTT
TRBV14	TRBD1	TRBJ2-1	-	CASSQGTGVYNEQFF	TGTGCCAGCAGCCAGGGGACAGGAGTCTACAATGAGCAGTTCTTC
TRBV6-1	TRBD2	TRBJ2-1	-	CASRLRGDEQFF	TGTGCCAGCAGACTCCGGGGGGATGAGCAGTTCTTC
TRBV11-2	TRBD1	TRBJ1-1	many	CASSQGQGGKAFF	TGTGCCAGCAGCCAAGGACAGGGGGGGAAGGCTTTCTTT
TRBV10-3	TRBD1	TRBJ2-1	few	CAIRKGQGWHEQFF	TGTGCCATCAGAAAGGGACAGGGCTGGCATGAGCAGTTCTTC
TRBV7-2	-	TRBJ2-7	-	CASSLAFTGAAYEQYF	TGTGCCAGCAGCTTAGCTTTCACAGGTGCGGCCTACGAGCAGTACTTC
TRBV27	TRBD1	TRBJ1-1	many	CASSRQGAFMNTEAFF	TGTGCCAGCAGTCGACAGGGGGCCTTCATGAACACTGAAGCTTTCTTT
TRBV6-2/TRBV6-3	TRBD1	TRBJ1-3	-	CASSPGQGPSGSTIYF	TGTGCCAGCAGTCCCGGACAGGGACCCTCTGGAAGCACCATATATTTT
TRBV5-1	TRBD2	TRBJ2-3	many	CASSPGLAGRADTQYF	TGCGCCAGCAGCCCGGGACTAGCGGGAAGAGCAGATACGCAGTATTTT
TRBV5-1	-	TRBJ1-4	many	CASSLVPGQNEKLFF	TGCGCCAGCAGCTTGGTCCCCGGACAAAATGAAAAACTGTTTTTT
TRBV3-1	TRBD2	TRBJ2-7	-	CASSHSSGTSMHEQYF	TGTGCCAGCAGCCATTCAAGTGGGACTAGTATGCACGAGCAGTACTTC
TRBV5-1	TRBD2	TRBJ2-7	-	CASSLGLAAAYEQYF	TGCGCCAGCAGCCTGGGACTAGCGGCCGCCTACGAGCAGTACTTC
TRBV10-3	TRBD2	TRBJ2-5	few	CAISELAGVGETQYF	TGTGCCATCAGCGAACTAGCGGGAGTAGGAGAGACCCAGTACTTC
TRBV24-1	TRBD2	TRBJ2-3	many	CATSDPPSGSDTQYF	TGTGCCACCAGTGATCCGCCTAGCGGGAGTGATACGCAGTATTTT
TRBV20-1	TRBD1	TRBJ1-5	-	CSARDRTGGVIPQHF	TGCAGTGCTAGAGATCGGACAGGGGGCGTGATACCCCAGCATTTT
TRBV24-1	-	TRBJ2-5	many	CATSAIAGSHQETQYF	TGTGCCACCAGTGCCATTGCCGGCAGCCACCAAGAGACCCAGTACTTC
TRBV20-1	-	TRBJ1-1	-	CSARDSPNTEAFF	TGCAGTGCTAGAGATTCCCCGAACACTGAAGCTTTCTTT
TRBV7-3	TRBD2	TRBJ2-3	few	CASSPSLAANADTQYF	TGTGCCAGCAGCCCTTCACTAGCGGCAAACGCAGATACGCAGTATTTT
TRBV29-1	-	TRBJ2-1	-	CSVSGTTFYNEQFF	TGCAGCGTGAGCGGGACAACCTTCTACAATGAGCAGTTCTTC
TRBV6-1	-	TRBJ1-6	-	CASSEKGSPLHF	TGTGCCAGCAGTGAAAAAGGTTCACCCCTCCACTTT
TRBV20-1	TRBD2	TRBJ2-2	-	CSARRASGSRDTGELFF	TGCAGTGCGCGAAGGGCTAGCGGGAGTCGGGACACCGGGGAGCTGTTTTTT
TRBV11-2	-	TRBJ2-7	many	CASSTAWGARDEQYF	TGTGCCAGCAGCACAGCGTGGGGAGCCCGGGACGAGCAGTACTTC
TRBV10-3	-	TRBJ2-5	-	CAIMGGAGETQYF	TGTGCCATCATGGGGGGGGCGGGGGAGACCCAGTACTTC
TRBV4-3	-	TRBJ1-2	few	CASSLAWVTNYGYTF	TGCGCCAGCAGCCTAGCATGGGTTACTAACTATGGCTACACCTTC
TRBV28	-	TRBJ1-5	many	CASARGGGPTLSNQPQHF	TGTGCCAGTGCACGGGGTGGCGGGCCCACCCTATCGAATCAGCCCCAGCATTTT
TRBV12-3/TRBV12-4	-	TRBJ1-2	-	CASSLASLAYGYTF	TGTGCAAGCAGTTTAGCGTCCCTAGCCTATGGCTACACCTTC
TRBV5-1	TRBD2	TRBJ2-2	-	CASSLDPTSGGGELCF	TGCGCCAGCAGCTTGGACCCGACTAGCGGCGGCGGGGAGCTGTGTTTT